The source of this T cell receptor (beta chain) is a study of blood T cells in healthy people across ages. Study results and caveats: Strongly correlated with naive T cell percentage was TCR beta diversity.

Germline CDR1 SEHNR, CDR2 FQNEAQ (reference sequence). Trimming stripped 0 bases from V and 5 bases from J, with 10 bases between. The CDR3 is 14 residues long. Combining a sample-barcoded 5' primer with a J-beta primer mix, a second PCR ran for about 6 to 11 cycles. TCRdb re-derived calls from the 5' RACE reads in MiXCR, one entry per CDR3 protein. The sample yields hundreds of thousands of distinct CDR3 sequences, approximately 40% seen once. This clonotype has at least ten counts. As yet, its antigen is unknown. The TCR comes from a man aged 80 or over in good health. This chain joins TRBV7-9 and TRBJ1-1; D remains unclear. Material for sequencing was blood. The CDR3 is CASSLALGRTEAFF. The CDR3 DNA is TGTGCCAGCAGCTTAGCTTTGGGAAGGACTGAAGCTTTCTTT.